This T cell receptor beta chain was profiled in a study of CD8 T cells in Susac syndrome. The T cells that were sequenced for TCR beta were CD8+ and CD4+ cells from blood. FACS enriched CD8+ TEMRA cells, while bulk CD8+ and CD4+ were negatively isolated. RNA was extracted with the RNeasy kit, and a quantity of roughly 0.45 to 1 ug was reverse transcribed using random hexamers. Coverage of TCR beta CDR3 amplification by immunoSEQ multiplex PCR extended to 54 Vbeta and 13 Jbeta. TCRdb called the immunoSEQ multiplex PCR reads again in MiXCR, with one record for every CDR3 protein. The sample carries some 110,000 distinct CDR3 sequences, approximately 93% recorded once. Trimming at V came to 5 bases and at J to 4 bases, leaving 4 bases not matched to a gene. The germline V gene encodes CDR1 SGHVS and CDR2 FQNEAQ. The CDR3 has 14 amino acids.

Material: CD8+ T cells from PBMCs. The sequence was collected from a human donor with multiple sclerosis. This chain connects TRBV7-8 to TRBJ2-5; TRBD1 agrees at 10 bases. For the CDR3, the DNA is TGTGCCAGCAGCACCGGGACAGGGGTAGAGACCCAGTACTTC. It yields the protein CASSTGTGVETQYF.